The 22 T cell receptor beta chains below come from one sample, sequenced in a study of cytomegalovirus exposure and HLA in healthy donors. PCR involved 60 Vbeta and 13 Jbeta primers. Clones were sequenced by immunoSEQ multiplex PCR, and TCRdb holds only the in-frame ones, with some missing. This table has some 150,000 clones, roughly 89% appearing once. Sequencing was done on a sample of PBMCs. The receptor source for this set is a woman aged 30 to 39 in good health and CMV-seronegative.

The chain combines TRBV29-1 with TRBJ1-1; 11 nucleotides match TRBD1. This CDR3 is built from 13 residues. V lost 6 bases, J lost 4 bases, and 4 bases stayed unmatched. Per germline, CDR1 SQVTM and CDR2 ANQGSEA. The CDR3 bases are TGCAGCGTGGACAGGGGGCAGGCCACTGAAGCTTTCTTT. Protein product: CSVDRGQATEAFF.

Written as DNA, the CDR3 is TGTGCCAGCAGTGATATCGCAGGTACAGGTTATGGCTACACCTTC. Its translation: CASSDIAGTGYGYTF. The chain links TRBV6-1 to TRBJ1-2; a possible D gene is TRBD1 (5 bases). Looked up from germline, CDR1 is MNHNS and CDR2 is SASEGT. CDR3 length equals 15 residues. The V end was cut by 3 bases, the J end by 5 bases, with 16 bases between.

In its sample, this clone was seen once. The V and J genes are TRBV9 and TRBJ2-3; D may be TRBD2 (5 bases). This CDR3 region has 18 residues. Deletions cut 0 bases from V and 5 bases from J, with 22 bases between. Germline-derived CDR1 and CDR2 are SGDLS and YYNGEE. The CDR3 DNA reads TGTGCCAGCAGCGTAGGTGTCAGTCGACTCCGGGGATTAGATACGCAGTATTTT. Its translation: CASSVGVSRLRGLDTQYF. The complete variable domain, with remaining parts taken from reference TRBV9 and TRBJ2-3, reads DSGVTQTPKHLITATGQRVTLRCSPRSGDLSVYWYQQSLDQGLQFLIQYYNGEERAKGNILERFSAQQFPDLHSELNLSSLELGDSALYFCASSVGVSRLRGLDTQYFGPGTRLTVL.

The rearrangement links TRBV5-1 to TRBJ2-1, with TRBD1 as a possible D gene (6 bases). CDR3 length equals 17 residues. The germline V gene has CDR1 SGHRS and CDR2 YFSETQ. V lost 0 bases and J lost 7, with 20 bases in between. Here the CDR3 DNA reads TGCGCCAGCAGCTTGGACCTGCACAGGGCCCTAGGGAATGAGCAGTTCTTC. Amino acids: CASSLDLHRALGNEQFF.

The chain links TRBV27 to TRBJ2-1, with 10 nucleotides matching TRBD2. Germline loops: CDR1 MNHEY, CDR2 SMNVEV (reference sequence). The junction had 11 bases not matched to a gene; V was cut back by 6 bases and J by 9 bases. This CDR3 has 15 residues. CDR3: CASSPGASGRVEQFF. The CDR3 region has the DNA TGTGCCAGCAGCCCCGGGGCTAGCGGGAGAGTTGAGCAGTTCTTC.

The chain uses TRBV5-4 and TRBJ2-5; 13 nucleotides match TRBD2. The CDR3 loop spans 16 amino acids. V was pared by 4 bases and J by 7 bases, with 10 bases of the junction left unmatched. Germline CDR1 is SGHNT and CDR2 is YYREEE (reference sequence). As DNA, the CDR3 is TGTGCCAGCAGCCCCGGGACTAGCGGGGCCACAGGGACCCAGTACTTC. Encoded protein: CASSPGTSGATGTQYF.

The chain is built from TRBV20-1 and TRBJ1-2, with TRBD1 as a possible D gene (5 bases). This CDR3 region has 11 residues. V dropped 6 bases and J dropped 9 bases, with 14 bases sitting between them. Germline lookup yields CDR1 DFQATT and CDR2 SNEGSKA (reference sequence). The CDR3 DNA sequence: TGCAGTGCCAAAATACAGGAGAGCTACACCTTC. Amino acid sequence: CSAKIQESYTF.

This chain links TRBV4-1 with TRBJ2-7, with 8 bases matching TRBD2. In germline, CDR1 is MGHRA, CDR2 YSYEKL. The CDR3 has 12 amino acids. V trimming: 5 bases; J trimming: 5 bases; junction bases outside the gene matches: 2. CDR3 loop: CASSALADEQYF. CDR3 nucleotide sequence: TGCGCCAGCAGCGCACTAGCGGACGAGCAGTACTTC.

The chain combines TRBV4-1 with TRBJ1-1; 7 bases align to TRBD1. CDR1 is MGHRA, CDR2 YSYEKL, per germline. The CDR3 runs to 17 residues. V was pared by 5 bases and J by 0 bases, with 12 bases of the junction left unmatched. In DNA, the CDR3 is TGCGCCAGCAGCTACCCCGCCAAGCAGGGGGTGAACACTGAAGCTTTCTTT. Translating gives CASSYPAKQGVNTEAFF.

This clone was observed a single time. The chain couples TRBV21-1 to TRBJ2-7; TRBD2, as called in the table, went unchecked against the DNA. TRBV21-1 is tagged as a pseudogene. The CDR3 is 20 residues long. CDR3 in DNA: TGTGCCAGCACTGGGGGTAGGGGCAAGGCTAGCGGGAGGATCTACGAAGGGCAGTACTTC. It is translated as CASTGGRGKASGRIYEGQYF.

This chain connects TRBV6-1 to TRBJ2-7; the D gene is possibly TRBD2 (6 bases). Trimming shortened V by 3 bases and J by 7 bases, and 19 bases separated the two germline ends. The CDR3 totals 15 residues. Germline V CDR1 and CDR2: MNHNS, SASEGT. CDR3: CASSEPLGGLEEQYF. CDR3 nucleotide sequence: TGTGCCAGCAGTGAGCCCTTGGGAGGCCTCGAGGAGCAGTACTTC.

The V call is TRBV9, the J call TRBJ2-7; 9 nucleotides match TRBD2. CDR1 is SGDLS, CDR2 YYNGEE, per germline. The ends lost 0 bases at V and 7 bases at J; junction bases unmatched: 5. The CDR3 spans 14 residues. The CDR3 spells CASSVGAGGVEQYF. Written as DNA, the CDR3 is TGTGCCAGCAGCGTAGGGGCGGGAGGGGTTGAGCAGTACTTC.

The CDR3 region is CASSEALGQGQPQHF. CDR3 in DNA: TGTGCCAGCAGTGAAGCGCTCGGGCAGGGGCAGCCCCAGCATTTT. This chain joins TRBV6-1 and TRBJ1-5; D is perhaps TRBD1 (6 bases). Germline V gene sequence: CDR1 MNHNS, CDR2 SASEGT. V lost 0 bases to trimming and J lost 7 bases, with 13 bases between them. The CDR3 runs to 15 residues.

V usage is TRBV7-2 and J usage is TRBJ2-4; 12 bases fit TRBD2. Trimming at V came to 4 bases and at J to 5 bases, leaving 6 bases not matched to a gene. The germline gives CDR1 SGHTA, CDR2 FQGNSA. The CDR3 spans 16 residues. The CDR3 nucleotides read TGTGCCAGCAGCTCCAGACTAGCGGGGGTGCAAAACATTCAGTACTTC. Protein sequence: CASSSRLAGVQNIQYF. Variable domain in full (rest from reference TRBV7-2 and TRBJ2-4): GAGVSQSPSNKVTEKGKDVELRCDPISGHTALYWYRQSLGQGLEFLIYFQGNSAPDKSGLPSDRFSAERTGGSVSTLTIQRTQQEDSAVYLCASSSRLAGVQNIQYFGAGTRLSVL.

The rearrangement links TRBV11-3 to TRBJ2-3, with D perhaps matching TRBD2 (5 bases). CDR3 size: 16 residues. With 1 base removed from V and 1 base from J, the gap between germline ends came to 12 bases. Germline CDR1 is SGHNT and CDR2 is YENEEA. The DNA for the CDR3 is TGTGCCAGCAGCTTAGTGGTGGGAGAGGGCACAGATACGCAGTATTTT. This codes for CASSLVVGEGTDTQYF.

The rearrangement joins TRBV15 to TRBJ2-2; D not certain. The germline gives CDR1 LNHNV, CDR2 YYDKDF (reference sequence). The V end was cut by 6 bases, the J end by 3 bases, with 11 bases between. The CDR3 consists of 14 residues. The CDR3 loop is CATRGDTYTGELFF. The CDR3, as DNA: TGTGCCACCAGGGGCGACACCTACACCGGGGAGCTGTTTTTT.

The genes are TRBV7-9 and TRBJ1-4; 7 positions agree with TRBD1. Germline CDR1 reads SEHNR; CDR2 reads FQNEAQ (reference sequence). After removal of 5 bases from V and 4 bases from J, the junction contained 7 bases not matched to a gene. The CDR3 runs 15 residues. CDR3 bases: TGTGCCAGCAGCCGATATCAGGGGGTTAATGAAAAACTGTTTTTT. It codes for CASSRYQGVNEKLFF.

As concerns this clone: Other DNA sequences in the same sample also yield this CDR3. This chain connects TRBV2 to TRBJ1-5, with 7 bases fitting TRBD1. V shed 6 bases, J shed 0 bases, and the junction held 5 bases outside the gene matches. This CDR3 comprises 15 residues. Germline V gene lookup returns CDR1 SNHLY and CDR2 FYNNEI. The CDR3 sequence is CASRLTGVSNQPQHF. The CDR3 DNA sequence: TGTGCCAGCAGGCTCACAGGGGTTAGCAATCAGCCCCAGCATTTT.

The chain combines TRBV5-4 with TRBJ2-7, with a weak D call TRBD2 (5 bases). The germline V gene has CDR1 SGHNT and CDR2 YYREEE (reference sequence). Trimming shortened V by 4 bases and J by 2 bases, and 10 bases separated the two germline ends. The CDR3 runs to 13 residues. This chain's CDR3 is CASSRGQTYEQYF. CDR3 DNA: TGTGCCAGCAGCCGAGGGCAGACCTACGAGCAGTACTTC.

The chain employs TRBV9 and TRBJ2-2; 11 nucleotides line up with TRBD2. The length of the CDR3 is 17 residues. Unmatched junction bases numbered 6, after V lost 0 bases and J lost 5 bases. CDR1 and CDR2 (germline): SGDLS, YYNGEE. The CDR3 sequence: CASSVGVAGGWTGELFF. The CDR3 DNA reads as TGTGCCAGCAGCGTAGGCGTAGCGGGAGGGTGGACCGGGGAGCTGTTTTTT.

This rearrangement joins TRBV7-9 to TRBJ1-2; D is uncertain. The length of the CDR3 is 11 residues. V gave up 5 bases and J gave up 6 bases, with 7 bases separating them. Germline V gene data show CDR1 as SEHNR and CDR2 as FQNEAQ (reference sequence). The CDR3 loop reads CASSPLDGYTF. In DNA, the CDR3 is TGTGCCAGCAGCCCACTAGATGGCTACACCTTC.

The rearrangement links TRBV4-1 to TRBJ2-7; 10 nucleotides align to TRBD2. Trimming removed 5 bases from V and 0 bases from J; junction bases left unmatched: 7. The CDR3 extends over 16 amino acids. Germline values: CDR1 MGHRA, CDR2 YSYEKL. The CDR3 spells CASSFAGLAASYEQYF. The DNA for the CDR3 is TGCGCCAGCAGCTTCGCCGGACTAGCGGCCTCCTACGAGCAGTACTTC.